Listed below are T cell receptor beta chains from one sample, sequenced in a study of breast tumors, draining lymph nodes, adjacent tissues. TCRdb reprocessed the multiplex PCR reads with MiXCR, giving one entry per CDR3 protein. The sample gives approximately 180,000 distinct CDR3 sequences, approximately 30% of which show up once; around 3.5% is in the top ten. Source material: axillary lymph node tissue. Every receptor here comes from a female donor with breast cancer. Some clones in this sample may be carry-over from other donors' samples. CDR3s leave out the opening cysteine and the closing phenylalanine or tryptophan.

j_call v_call cdr3_aa
TRBJ1-4 TRBV28 ASSLLPRGVEKLF
TRBJ1-4 TRBV5-1 ASRVAPTNDKLF
TRBJ2-1 TRBV6-1 ASSRSEGQGNNEQF
TRBJ1-3 TRBV19 ASTSGSSGNTIY
TRBJ2-2 TRBV11-2 ASSRSAQGGGELF
TRBJ2-3 TRBV27 ASSPGTGAASTDTQY
TRBJ2-7 TRBV19 ASSGSSGRGREQY
TRBJ1-1 TRBV7-9 ASSLPRANTEAF
TRBJ2-5 TRBV13 ASSSAGPSPLETQY
TRBJ2-2 TRBV7-7 ASSQDRSGELF
TRBJ2-7 TRBV7-2 ASSLRSQGSYEQY
TRBJ2-7 TRBV25-1 ASSWGTSRTYEQY
TRBJ2-7 TRBV12-3/TRBV12-4 ASSFGRYEQY
TRBJ1-2 TRBV29-1 SVERDRGPGDYGYT
TRBJ2-7 TRBV19 TSSMGQGEYEQY
TRBJ2-5 TRBV19 ASSLRVQGMNQPQY
TRBJ2-7 TRBV4-3 ASSQAAGSSYEQY
TRBJ1-4 TRBV4-3 ASSQDPGPDEKLF
TRBJ2-7 TRBV24-1 ATSDRYEQY
TRBJ2-5 TRBV28 ASSSPGLPGWETQY
TRBJ1-2 TRBV6-2/TRBV6-3 ASSYPGTVDYGYT
TRBJ2-2 TRBV7-3 ASSLDRRAGELF
TRBJ2-5 TRBV7-7 ASSYNSGRRETQY
TRBJ1-2 TRBV30 AWSAAGPGSYT
TRBJ1-4 TRBV15 ATSREFFFQGPNEKLF